This note documents a single T cell receptor (beta chain) sequence. The assay was immunoSEQ multiplex PCR, and TCRdb's table has in-frame clones only and misses some. The sample holds about 41,000 clones; about nine tenths are singletons and the top ten take about 0.6%. Germline assignment: CDR1 SGHVS and CDR2 FNYEAQ. The J segment lost 9 bases and the V segment lost 5 bases, leaving 9 bases of the junction unmatched. This CDR3 contains 16 residues. This sample is part of a study of T cell changes during pregnancy in multiple sclerosis. Specimen: CD4+ T cells from peripheral blood mononuclear cells, collected in the first trimester of pregnancy. The rearrangement uses TRBV7-6 and TRBJ2-1; 14 bases align to TRBD2. This receptor was identified in a female donor with multiple sclerosis, enrolled in a pregnancy study. The CDR3 reads CASSAGTSGSWGEQFF. CDR3 sequence (DNA): TGTGCCAGCAGCGCAGGGACTAGCGGGAGTTGGGGTGAGCAGTTCTTC.